This T cell receptor beta chain was obtained from a study of blood T cells in healthy people across ages. Study-wide findings and caveats: Across the age range, TCR beta diversity per million T cells fell in a roughly linear way. Without sorted subsets, naive and antigen-experienced compartments could not be conclusively compared.

For this clonotype: Its antigen remains unknown.

Germline CDR1 reads DFQATT; CDR2 reads SNEGSKA (reference sequence). The ends were cut back, 7 bases at V and 1 base at J, with 8 bases in the middle. This CDR3 is built from 11 residues. Sample-barcoded 5' priming and a J-beta primer mix drove a second PCR of about 6 to 12 cycles. TCRdb re-called the 5' RACE reads with MiXCR, one entry per CDR3 protein. The table lists approximately 790,000 distinct CDR3 sequences, under 80% of them singletons, with 28% in the top ten. The TCR was taken from a man aged 30-40 years in good health. Material for sequencing was blood. This sequence joins TRBV20-1 and TRBJ2-7, with D unresolved. The CDR3 DNA reads TGCAGTGGGGGTGGGTCCTACGAGCAGTACTTC. This sequence encodes CSGGGSYEQYF.